This T cell receptor (beta chain) was recovered during a study of blood T cells in healthy people across ages. About the research overall: With template switching, about one barcoded beta molecule was captured per two T cells. General study points: A strong correlation was found between TCR beta diversity and the percentage of naive T cells.

The second PCR ran about 6 to 11 cycles with a sample-barcoded 5' primer and J-beta primers. Every cDNA molecule bore a tag from a template-switch adaptor containing 12 random nucleotides. TCRdb used MiXCR to reprocess the 5' RACE reads, holding one entry per CDR3 protein. This sample carries some 1.5 million distinct CDR3 sequences, 28% of them seen once, and the ten largest clones take roughly 8%. Staff drew approximately 9.7 milliliters of peripheral blood from each donor. In the case of this clonotype: What it recognizes is unknown. Given a much more abundant clone one base away, this may be a read error.

The V end lost 0 bases, the J end lost 13 bases, and 16 bases lay between the germline ends. The CDR3 is made up of 13 amino acids. Germline assignment: CDR1 SQVTM and CDR2 ANQGSEA. The sample consisted of blood. This TCR came from a woman in her twenties or thirties in good health. V and J are TRBV29-1 and TRBJ2-1; tentatively, D is TRBD2 (5 bases). The CDR3 region is CSVEESGMETQFF. In DNA, the CDR3 is TGCAGCGTTGAAGAAAGCGGTATGGAGACCCAGTTCTTC.